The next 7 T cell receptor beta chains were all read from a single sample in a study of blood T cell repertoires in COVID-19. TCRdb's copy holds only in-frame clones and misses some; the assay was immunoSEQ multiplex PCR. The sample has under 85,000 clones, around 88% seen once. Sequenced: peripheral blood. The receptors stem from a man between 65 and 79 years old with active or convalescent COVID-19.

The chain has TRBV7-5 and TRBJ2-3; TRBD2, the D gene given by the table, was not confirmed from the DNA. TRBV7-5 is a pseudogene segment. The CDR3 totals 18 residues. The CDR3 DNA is TGTGCCAGAAGCTTAACCCGTCGGCTAGCGGGATGCACAGATACGCAGTATTTT. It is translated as CARSLTRRLAGCTDTQYF.

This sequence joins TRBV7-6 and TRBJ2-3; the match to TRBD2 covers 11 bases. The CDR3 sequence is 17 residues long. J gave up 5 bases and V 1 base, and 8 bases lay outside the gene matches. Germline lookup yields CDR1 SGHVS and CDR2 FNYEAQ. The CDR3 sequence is CASSLGLLAGGIDTQYF. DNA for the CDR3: TGTGCCAGCAGCTTAGGTCTCCTAGCGGGAGGAATAGATACGCAGTATTTT.

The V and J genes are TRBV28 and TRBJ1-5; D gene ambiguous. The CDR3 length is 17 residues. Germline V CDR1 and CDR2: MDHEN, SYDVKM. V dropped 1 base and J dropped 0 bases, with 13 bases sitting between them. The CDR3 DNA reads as TGTGCCAGCAGTTTATACCCCCCACTATATAGCAATCAGCCCCAGCATTTT. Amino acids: CASSLYPPLYSNQPQHF.

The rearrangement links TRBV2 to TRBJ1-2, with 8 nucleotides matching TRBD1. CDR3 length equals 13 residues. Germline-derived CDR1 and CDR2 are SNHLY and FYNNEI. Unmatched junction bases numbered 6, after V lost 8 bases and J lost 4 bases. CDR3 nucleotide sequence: TGTGCCAGCCGAGGACAGGGAGTCTATGGCTACACCTTC. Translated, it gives CASRGQGVYGYTF.

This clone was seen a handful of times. The CDR3 loop is CASSIPGIYGYTF. DNA of the CDR3: TGTGCCAGTAGTATACCAGGTATCTATGGCTACACCTTC. The chain recombines TRBV19 with TRBJ1-2; no reliable D call. Germline CDR1 is LNHDA and CDR2 is SQIVND (reference sequence). The V end lost 2 bases, the J end lost 4 bases, and 8 bases lay between the germline ends. The length of the CDR3 is 13 residues.

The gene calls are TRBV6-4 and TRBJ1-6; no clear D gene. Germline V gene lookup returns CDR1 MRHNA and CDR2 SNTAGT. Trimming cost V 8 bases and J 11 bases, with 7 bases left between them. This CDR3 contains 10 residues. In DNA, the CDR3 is TGTGCCAGCCATCGGGCACCCCTCCACTTT. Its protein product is CASHRAPLHF.

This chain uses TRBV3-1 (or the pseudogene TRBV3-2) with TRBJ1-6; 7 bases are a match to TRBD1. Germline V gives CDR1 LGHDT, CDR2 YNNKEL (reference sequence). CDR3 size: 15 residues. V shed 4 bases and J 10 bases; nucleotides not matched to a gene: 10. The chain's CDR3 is CASSPRQGSSSPLHF. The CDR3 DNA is TGTGCCAGCAGCCCCCGACAGGGTAGTTCGTCACCCCTCCACTTT.